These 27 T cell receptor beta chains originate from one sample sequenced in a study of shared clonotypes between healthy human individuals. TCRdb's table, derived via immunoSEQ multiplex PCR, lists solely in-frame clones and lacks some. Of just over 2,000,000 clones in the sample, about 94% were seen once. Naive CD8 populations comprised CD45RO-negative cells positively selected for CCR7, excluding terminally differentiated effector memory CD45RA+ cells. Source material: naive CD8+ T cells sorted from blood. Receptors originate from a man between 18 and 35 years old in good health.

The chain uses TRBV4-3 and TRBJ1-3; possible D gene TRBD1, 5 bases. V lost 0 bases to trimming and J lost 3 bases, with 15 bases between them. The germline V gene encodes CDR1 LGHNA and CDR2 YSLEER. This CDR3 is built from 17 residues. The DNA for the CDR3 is TGCGCCAGCAGCCAAGATCGGGGGAAAGCGTATGGAAACACCATATATTTT. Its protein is CASSQDRGKAYGNTIYF.

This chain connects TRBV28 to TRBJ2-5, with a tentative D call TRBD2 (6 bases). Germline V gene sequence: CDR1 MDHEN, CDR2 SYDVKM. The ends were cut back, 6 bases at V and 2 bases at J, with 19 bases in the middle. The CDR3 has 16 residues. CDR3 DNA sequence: TGTGCCAGCAGCCCTTATAGCGGAGCTCGACAAGAGACCCAGTACTTC. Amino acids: CASSPYSGARQETQYF.

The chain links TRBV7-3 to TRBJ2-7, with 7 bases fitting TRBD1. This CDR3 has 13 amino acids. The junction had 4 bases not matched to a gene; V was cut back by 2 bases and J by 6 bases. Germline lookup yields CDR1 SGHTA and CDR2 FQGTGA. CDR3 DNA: TGTGCCAGCAGCTTAGACAGGGCGTCCGAGCAGTACTTC. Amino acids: CASSLDRASEQYF.

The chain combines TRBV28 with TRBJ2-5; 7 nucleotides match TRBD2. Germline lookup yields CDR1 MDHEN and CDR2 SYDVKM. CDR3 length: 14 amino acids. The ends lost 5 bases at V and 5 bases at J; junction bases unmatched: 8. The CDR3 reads CASSPRGDGETQYF. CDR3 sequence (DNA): TGTGCCAGCAGTCCCCGGGGGGATGGGGAGACCCAGTACTTC.

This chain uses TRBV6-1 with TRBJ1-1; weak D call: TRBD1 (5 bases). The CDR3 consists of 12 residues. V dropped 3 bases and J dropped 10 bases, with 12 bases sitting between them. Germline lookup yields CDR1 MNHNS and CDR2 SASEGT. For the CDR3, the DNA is TGTGCCAGCAGTGACCCCCCCGGGGGAGCTTTCTTT. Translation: CASSDPPGGAFF.

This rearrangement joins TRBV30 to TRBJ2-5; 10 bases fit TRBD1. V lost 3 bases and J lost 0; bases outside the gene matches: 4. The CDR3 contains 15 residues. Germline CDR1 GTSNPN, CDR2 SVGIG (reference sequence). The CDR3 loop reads CAWSLGQGYQETQYF. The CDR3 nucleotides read TGTGCCTGGAGCCTGGGACAGGGGTACCAAGAGACCCAGTACTTC.

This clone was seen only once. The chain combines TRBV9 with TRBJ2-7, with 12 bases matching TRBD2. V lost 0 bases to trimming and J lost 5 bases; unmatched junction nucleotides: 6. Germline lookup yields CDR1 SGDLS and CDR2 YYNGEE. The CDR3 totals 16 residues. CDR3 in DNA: TGTGCCAGCAGCGTAGACGGACTAGCGGGACTCGACGAGCAGTACTTC. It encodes CASSVDGLAGLDEQYF. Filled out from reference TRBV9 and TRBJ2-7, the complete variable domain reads DSGVTQTPKHLITATGQRVTLRCSPRSGDLSVYWYQQSLDQGLQFLIQYYNGEERAKGNILERFSAQQFPDLHSELNLSSLELGDSALYFCASSVDGLAGLDEQYFGPGTRLTVT.

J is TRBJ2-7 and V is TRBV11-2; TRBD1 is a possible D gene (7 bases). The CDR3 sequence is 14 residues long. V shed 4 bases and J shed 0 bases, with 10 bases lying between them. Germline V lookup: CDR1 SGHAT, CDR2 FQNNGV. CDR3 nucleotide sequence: TGTGCCAGCAGCTCAGGGGGGCACTCCTACGAGCAGTACTTC. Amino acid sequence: CASSSGGHSYEQYF. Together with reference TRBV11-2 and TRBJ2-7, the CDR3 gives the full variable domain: EAGVAQSPRYKIIEKRQSVAFWCNPISGHATLYWYQQILGQGPKLLIQFQNNGVVDDSQLPKDRFSAERLKGVDSTLKIQPAKLEDSAVYLCASSSGGHSYEQYFGPGTRLTVT.

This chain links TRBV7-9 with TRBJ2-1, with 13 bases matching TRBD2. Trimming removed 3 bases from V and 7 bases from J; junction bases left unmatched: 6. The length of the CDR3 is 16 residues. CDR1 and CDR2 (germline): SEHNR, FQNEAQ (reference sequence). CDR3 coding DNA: TGTGCCAGCAGCTTTGACGAACTAGCGGGAGGGAATGAGCAGTTCTTC. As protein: CASSFDELAGGNEQFF.

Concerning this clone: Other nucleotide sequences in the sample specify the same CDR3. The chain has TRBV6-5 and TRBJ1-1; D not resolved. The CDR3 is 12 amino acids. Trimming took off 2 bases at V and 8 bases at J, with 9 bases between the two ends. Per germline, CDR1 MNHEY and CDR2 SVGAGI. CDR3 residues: CASSYTGGEAFF. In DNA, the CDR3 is TGTGCCAGCAGTTACACGGGAGGGGAAGCTTTCTTT.

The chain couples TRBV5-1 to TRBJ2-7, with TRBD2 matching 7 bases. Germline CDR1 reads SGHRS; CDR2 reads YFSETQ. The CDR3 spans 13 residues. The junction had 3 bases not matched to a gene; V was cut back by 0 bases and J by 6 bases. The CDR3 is CASSLDGGTEQYF. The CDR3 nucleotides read TGCGCCAGCAGCTTGGACGGGGGGACCGAGCAGTACTTC.

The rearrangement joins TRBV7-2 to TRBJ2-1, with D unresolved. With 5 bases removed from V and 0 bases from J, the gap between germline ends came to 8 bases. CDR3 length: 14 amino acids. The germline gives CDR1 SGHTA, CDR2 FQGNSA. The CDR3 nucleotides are TGTGCCAGCAGCCAAGTCGGCTCCTACAATGAGCAGTTCTTC. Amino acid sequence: CASSQVGSYNEQFF.

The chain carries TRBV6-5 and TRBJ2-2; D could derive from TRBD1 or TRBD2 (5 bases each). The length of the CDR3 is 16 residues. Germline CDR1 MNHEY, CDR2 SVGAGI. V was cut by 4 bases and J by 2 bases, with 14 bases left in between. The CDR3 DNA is TGTGCCAGCAGTTTCCTGGGACCCGGTAACACCGGGGAGCTGTTTTTT. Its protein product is CASSFLGPGNTGELFF.

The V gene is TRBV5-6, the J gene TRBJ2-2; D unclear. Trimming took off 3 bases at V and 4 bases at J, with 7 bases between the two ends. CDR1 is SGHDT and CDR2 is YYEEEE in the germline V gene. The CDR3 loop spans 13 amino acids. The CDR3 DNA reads TGTGCCAGCAGCTCGGACCCCACCGGGGAGCTGTTTTTT. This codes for CASSSDPTGELFF.

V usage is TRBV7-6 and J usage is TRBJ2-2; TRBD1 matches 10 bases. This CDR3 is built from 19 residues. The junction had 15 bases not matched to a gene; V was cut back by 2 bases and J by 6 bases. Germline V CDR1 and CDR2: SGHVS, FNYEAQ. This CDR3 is CASSLSPGVDRGFAGELFF. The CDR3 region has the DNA TGTGCCAGCAGCTTATCGCCAGGAGTGGACAGGGGGTTCGCCGGGGAGCTGTTTTTT.

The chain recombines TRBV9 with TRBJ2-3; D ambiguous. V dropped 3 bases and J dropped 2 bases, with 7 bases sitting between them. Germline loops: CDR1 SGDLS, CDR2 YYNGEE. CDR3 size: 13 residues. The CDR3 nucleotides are TGTGCCAGCAGCGCCCTTGTCACAGATACGCAGTATTTT. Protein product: CASSALVTDTQYF.

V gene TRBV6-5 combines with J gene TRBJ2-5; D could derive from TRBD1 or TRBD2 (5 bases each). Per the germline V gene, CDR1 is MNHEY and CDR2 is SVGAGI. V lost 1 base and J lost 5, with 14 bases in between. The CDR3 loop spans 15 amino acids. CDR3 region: CASSYLKGTIETQYF. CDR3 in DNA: TGTGCCAGCAGTTACTTGAAAGGGACGATCGAGACCCAGTACTTC.

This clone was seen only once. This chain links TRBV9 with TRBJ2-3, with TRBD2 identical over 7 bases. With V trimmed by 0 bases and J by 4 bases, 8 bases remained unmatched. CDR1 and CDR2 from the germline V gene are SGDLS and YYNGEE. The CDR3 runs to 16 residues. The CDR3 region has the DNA TGTGCCAGCAGCGTAGCTACGGCGGGGGAGTCAGATACGCAGTATTTT. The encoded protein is CASSVATAGESDTQYF.

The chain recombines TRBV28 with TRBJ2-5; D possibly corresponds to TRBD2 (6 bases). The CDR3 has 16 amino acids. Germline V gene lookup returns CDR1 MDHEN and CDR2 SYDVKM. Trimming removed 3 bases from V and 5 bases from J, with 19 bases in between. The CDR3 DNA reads TGTGCCAGCAGTTTTGGACTCGAAGGGGCGGGGGAGACCCAGTACTTC. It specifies CASSFGLEGAGETQYF. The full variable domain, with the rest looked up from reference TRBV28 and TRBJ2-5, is DVKVTQSSRYLVKRTGEKVFLECVQDMDHENMFWYRQDPGLGLRLIYFSYDVKMKEKGDIPEGYSVSREKKERFSLILESASTNQTSMYLCASSFGLEGAGETQYFGPGTRLLVL.

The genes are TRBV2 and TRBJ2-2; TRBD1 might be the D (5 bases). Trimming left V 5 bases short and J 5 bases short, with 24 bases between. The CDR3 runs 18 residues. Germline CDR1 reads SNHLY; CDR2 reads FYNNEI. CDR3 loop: CASSLQATRVGQTGELFF. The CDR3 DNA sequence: TGTGCCAGCAGTCTACAGGCAACGCGAGTGGGGCAAACCGGGGAGCTGTTTTTT.

In DNA, the CDR3 is TGTGCCAGCAGTTTCGATACAGGGACGGATACGCAGTATTTT. Translating gives CASSFDTGTDTQYF. V and J are TRBV28 and TRBJ2-3, with a tentative D call TRBD1 (6 bases). V gave up 3 bases and J gave up 6 bases, with 13 bases separating them. The CDR3 has 14 residues. Germline-derived CDR1 and CDR2 are MDHEN and SYDVKM.

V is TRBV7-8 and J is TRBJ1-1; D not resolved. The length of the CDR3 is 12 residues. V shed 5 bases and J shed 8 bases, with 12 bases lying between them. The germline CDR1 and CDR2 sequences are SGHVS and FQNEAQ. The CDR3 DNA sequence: TGTGCCAGCAGCCTCGGTCAGGCCGAAGCTTTCTTT. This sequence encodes CASSLGQAEAFF.

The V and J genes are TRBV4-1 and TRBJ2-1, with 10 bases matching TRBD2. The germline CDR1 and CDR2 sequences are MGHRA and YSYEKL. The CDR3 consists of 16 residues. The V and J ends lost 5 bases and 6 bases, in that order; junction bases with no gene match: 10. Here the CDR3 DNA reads TGCGCCAGCAGCGGCGATCGGACTAGCGGCGCCAATGAGCAGTTCTTC. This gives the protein CASSGDRTSGANEQFF.

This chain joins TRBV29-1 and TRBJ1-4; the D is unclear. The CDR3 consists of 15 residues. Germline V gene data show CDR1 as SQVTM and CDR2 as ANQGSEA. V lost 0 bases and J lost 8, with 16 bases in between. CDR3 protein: CSVEDVRWGREKLFF. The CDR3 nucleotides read TGCAGCGTTGAAGATGTCAGGTGGGGAAGAGAAAAACTGTTTTTT. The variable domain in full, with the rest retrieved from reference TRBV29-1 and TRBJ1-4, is SAVISQKPSRDICQRGTSLTIQCQVDSQVTMMFWYRQQPGQSLTLIATANQGSEATYESGFVIDKFPISRPNLTFSTLTVSNMSPEDSSIYLCSVEDVRWGREKLFFGSGTQLSVL.

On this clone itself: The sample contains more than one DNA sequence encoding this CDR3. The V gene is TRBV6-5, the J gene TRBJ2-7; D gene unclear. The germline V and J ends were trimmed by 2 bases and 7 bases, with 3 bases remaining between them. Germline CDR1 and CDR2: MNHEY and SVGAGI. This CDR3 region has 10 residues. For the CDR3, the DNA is TGTGCCAGCAGTTACCCAGAGCAGTACTTC. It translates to CASSYPEQYF.

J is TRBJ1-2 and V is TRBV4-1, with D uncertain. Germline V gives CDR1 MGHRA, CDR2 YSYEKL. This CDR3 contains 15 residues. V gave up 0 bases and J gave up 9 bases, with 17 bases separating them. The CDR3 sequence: CASSQEPRVLSSYTF. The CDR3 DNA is TGCGCCAGCAGCCAAGAACCACGCGTACTGTCCAGCTACACCTTC.

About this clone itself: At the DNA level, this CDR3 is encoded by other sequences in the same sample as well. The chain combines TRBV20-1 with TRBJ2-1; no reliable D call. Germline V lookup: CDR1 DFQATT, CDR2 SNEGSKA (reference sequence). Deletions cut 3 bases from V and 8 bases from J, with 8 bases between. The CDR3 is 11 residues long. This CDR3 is CSARGSDEQFF. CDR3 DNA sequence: TGCAGTGCTAGGGGGTCGGATGAGCAGTTCTTC.